This is a list of T cell receptor beta chains from one sample in a study of cytomegalovirus exposure and HLA in healthy donors. The table came from immunoSEQ multiplex PCR; TCRdb's copy has only in-frame clones and leaves some out. This sample has about 210,000 clones, with roughly 80% found just once. The sample taken for sequencing was PBMCs. Receptor source: a young man in good health and CMV-seronegative. Both conserved end residues are part of each CDR3. The D gene is left open where the match is weak. Part of the rows lack a size; the others show once, few, many or a class for expanded clones.

v_gene	j_gene	abundance	d_gene	CDR3aa	CDR3nt
TRBV9	TRBJ1-6	-	-	CAVGRTRGKYSPLHF	TGTGCCGTGGGGAGGACCCGCGGCAAATATTCACCCCTCCACTTT
TRBV9	TRBJ2-1	-	TRBD2	CASSDSGVSYNEQFF	TGTGCCAGCAGCGACAGCGGGGTCTCCTACAATGAGCAGTTCTTC
TRBV19	TRBJ2-7	-	-	CASSIVAGYEQYF	TGTGCCAGTAGTATAGTGGCAGGCTACGAGCAGTACTTC
TRBV5-6	TRBJ2-5	-	-	CASSFPVAGLETQYF	TGTGCCAGCAGCTTTCCCGTTGCAGGGCTAGAGACCCAGTACTTC
TRBV4-2	TRBJ1-6	-	-	CASSQAGRNSPLHF	TGTGCCAGCAGCCAAGCAGGGCGCAATTCACCCCTCCACTTT
TRBV28	TRBJ1-1	-	TRBD1	CASSPLGTGIRYTEAFF	TGTGCCAGCAGTCCTCTGGGGACAGGGATTAGATACACTGAAGCTTTCTTT
TRBV2	TRBJ1-5	-	-	CASRAQGHYNQPQHF	TGTGCCAGCAGGGCTCAGGGGCACTATAATCAGCCCCAGCATTTT
TRBV5-1	TRBJ2-5	-	TRBD2	CASSLDISGALGTQYF	TGCGCCAGCAGCTTGGATATTAGCGGGGCCTTAGGGACCCAGTACTTC
TRBV28	TRBJ1-2	-	TRBD1	CASLQGVSYTF	TGTGCCAGCCTCCAGGGGGTAAGCTACACCTTC
TRBV7-9	TRBJ2-7	-	TRBD2	CASSLGGVSYEQYF	TGTGCCAGCAGCTTGGGGGGGGTCTCCTACGAGCAGTACTTC
TRBV6-1	TRBJ2-4	-	TRBD1	CASKWDRQYF	TGTGCCAGCAAGTGGGACAGGCAGTACTTC
TRBV10-3	TRBJ2-3	-	-	CAINKHNTDTQYF	TGTGCCATCAACAAACATAACACAGATACGCAGTATTTT
TRBV29-1	TRBJ2-7	-	-	CSVRTGAYEQYF	TGCAGCGTCCGGACGGGGGCCTACGAGCAGTACTTC
TRBV21-1	TRBJ2-3	few	-	CASSKVQALRQGRDTQYF	TGTGCCAGCAGCAAAGTTCAAGCCCTTCGACAGGGACGGGATACGCAGTATTTT
TRBV13	TRBJ1-1	-	-	CASKQENTEAFF	TGTGCCAGCAAGCAGGAGAACACTGAAGCTTTCTTT
TRBV28	TRBJ2-5	once	-	CASSLSRETQYF	TGTGCCAGCAGTTTATCACGGGAGACCCAGTACTTC
TRBV6-5	TRBJ1-6	-	TRBD1	CASRVWDRGSSPLHF	TGTGCCAGCAGGGTCTGGGACAGGGGTAGTTCACCCCTCCACTTT
TRBV7-2	TRBJ1-5	-	-	CASSLGRGGNQPQHF	TGTGCCAGCAGCTTAGGGAGGGGGGGGAATCAGCCCCAGCATTTT
TRBV10-2	TRBJ1-1	once	-	CASSPTTGLNTEAFF	TGCGCCAGCAGTCCCACGACAGGTTTAAACACTGAAGCTTTCTTT
TRBV5-1	TRBJ1-2	few	TRBD1	CASSLQTGAHPNYGYTF	TGCGCCAGCAGCTTGCAGACAGGGGCCCACCCAAACTATGGCTACACCTTC
TRBV9	TRBJ2-7	-	-	CASSPQDSLLSYEQYF	TGTGCCAGCAGCCCCCAGGACAGTCTCCTCTCCTACGAGCAGTACTTC
TRBV5-4	TRBJ2-1	-	TRBD1	CASQLGRTGAVEQFF	TGTGCCAGCCAACTCGGACGAACAGGGGCCGTGGAGCAGTTCTTC
TRBV5-1	TRBJ1-2	-	TRBD1	CASSSGQGSYGYTF	TGCGCCAGCAGCTCGGGACAGGGGTCCTATGGCTACACCTTC
TRBV7-9	TRBJ2-1	-	TRBD1	CASRAGTGIYNEQFF	TGTGCCAGCAGGGCCGGGACAGGGATTTACAATGAGCAGTTCTTC
TRBV29-1	TRBJ2-1	-	-	CSVRTWGPTIGEQFF	TGCAGCGTGCGGACATGGGGGCCCACAATCGGTGAGCAGTTCTTC
TRBV5-6	TRBJ1-1	-	-	CASSFVRVNTEAFF	TGTGCCAGCAGCTTTGTCCGAGTGAACACTGAAGCTTTCTTT
TRBV28	TRBJ1-2	-	TRBD1	CASSWGTGAGGYTF	TGTGCCAGCAGTTGGGGAACAGGGGCGGGTGGCTACACCTTC
TRBV5-4	TRBJ2-7	-	TRBD2	CASSLGLAGASYEQYF	TGTGCCAGCAGCTTGGGTCTAGCGGGGGCCTCCTACGAGCAGTACTTC
TRBV6-5	TRBJ2-7	-	-	CASSYQGGNRNEQYF	TGTGCCAGCAGTTACCAGGGGGGTAATCGCAACGAGCAGTACTTC
TRBV7-2	TRBJ1-1	-	TRBD1	CASSRPPTGQGRTEAFF	TGTGCCAGCAGCCGACCACCAACGGGACAGGGAAGGACTGAAGCTTTCTTT
TRBV6-1	TRBJ1-2	-	-	CASSAGGGGYTF	TGTGCCAGCAGTGCTGGAGGAGGTGGCTACACCTTC
TRBV6-6	TRBJ2-2	-	TRBD1	CASSYHRQGPGELFF	TGTGCCAGCAGTTACCACCGACAGGGCCCCGGGGAGCTGTTTTTT
TRBV11-3	TRBJ2-3	-	-	CASSPTSGDTQYF	TGTGCCAGCAGCCCCACCTCTGGAGACACGCAGTATTTT
TRBV19	TRBJ2-2	-	TRBD1	CASSGTGVWGGELFF	TGTGCCAGTTCTGGGACAGGGGTTTGGGGAGGGGAGCTGTTTTTT
TRBV4-1	TRBJ2-3	few	-	CASSQDPTLGDTQYF	TGCGCCAGCAGCCAAGACCCAACACTAGGAGATACGCAGTATTTT
TRBV2	TRBJ2-1	-	TRBD2	CASSLPGLAGGRSYNEQFF	TGTGCCAGCTCGCTTCCGGGACTAGCGGGGGGACGATCCTACAATGAGCAGTTCTTC
TRBV9	TRBJ1-1	-	-	CASSVAPNTEAFF	TGTGCCAGCAGCGTAGCTCCGAACACTGAAGCTTTCTTT
TRBV13	TRBJ1-2	few	TRBD1	CASSIVQGAAGYTF	TGTGCCAGCAGCATCGTTCAGGGGGCGGCGGGCTACACCTTC
TRBV2	TRBJ2-3	-	-	CASSVRGSFTDTQYF	TGTGCCAGCAGTGTGAGGGGGTCGTTCACAGATACGCAGTATTTT
TRBV7-8	TRBJ1-6	-	-	CASSLGQGYNSPLHF	TGTGCCAGCAGCTTGGGCCAGGGGTATAATTCACCCCTCCACTTT
TRBV6-6	TRBJ1-4	-	-	CASRTALNEKLFF	TGTGCCAGTCGGACAGCGCTTAATGAAAAACTGTTTTTT
TRBV7-6	TRBJ2-3	few	-	CASSRGGTQYF	TGTGCCAGCAGCCGGGGTGGTACGCAGTATTTT
TRBV28	TRBJ2-4	-	TRBD1	CASKITGTGGNIQYF	TGTGCCAGCAAGATAACCGGGACAGGGGGTAACATTCAGTACTTC
TRBV7-9	TRBJ2-5	-	TRBD2	CASSWEGSLETQYF	TGTGCCAGCAGCTGGGAGGGTAGTCTAGAGACCCAGTACTTC
TRBV19	TRBJ1-5	-	-	CASTTQGSNQPQHF	TGTGCCAGTACCACCCAGGGGAGCAATCAGCCCCAGCATTTT
TRBV29-1	TRBJ2-7	few	TRBD1	CSVGDSYEQYF	TGCAGCGTTGGGGACAGCTACGAGCAGTACTTC
TRBV5-8	TRBJ1-6	-	-	CASSWGGNSPLHF	TGTGCCAGCAGCTGGGGGGGGAATTCACCCCTCCACTTT
TRBV9	TRBJ2-6	few	TRBD2	CASSVEGLAGAVGASVLTF	TGTGCCAGCAGCGTAGAGGGACTAGCGGGGGCGGTAGGGGCCAGCGTCCTGACTTTC
TRBV6-1	TRBJ2-7	-	-	CASSIQATTYEQYF	TGTGCCAGCAGTATCCAGGCAACCACCTACGAGCAGTACTTC
TRBV5-6	TRBJ2-7	-	TRBD2	CASSSGLAESSYEQYF	TGTGCCAGCAGCTCCGGACTAGCGGAGAGCTCCTACGAGCAGTACTTC
TRBV6-6	TRBJ1-3	-	-	CASTLSGATGNTIYF	TGTGCCAGCACTCTCTCAGGGGCAACAGGAAACACCATATATTTT
TRBV2	TRBJ1-4	few	-	CASSVGGGSEKLFF	TGTGCCAGCAGTGTTGGGGGGGGGAGTGAAAAACTGTTTTTT
TRBV4-1	TRBJ1-5	-	TRBD1	CASSQGQGGQPQHF	TGCGCCAGCAGCCAAGGACAGGGGGGCCAGCCCCAGCATTTT